The 23 T cell receptor beta chains given below trace back to one sample, sequenced in a study of T cells in localized non-small cell lung cancer. Profiled with immunoSEQ multiplex PCR; TCRdb holds only in-frame clones, not every one. The sample holds around 20,000 clones, less than 90% seen once. This material consisted of peripheral blood, taken before any cancer treatment. The receptor set was obtained from a woman aged 35-75 years with stage I lung adenocarcinoma.

The chain carries TRBV9 and TRBJ2-1, with 8 nucleotides matching TRBD2. The CDR3 sequence is 15 residues long. The germline gives CDR1 SGDLS, CDR2 YYNGEE. Trimming took 3 bases from V and 2 from J; bases not matched to a gene: 4. The CDR3 sequence: CASSEGLGTYNEQFF. In DNA, the CDR3 is TGTGCCAGCAGCGAGGGACTAGGGACCTACAATGAGCAGTTCTTC.

The chain links TRBV15 to TRBJ2-1; possible D gene TRBD1, 6 bases. V lost 0 bases and J 0 bases, leaving 12 bases between the germline ends. Per the germline V gene, CDR1 is LNHNV and CDR2 is YYDKDF (reference sequence). This CDR3 is built from 17 residues. DNA for the CDR3: TGTGCCACCAGCAGAGATCCACAGGGCCGCTCCTACAATGAGCAGTTCTTC. It yields the protein CATSRDPQGRSYNEQFF.

The chain is built from TRBV2 and TRBJ1-1, with TRBD1 as a possible D gene (5 bases). The CDR3 runs 14 residues. The V and J ends lost 2 bases and 4 bases respectively, with 11 bases between them. Germline V gene data show CDR1 as SNHLY and CDR2 as FYNNEI. The CDR3 sequence is CASSEPGGGTEAFF. Written as DNA, the CDR3 is TGTGCCAGCAGTGAACCGGGGGGGGGCACTGAAGCTTTCTTT.

The rearrangement uses TRBV4-2 and TRBJ1-4; D perhaps matches TRBD1 (6 bases). The CDR3 contains 17 residues. Germline values: CDR1 LGHNA, CDR2 YNFKEQ. V lost 4 bases, J lost 5 bases, and 20 bases lay in between. The CDR3 protein is CASSRSWGAGENEKLFF. CDR3 bases: TGTGCCAGCAGCCGCAGCTGGGGGGCAGGGGAAAATGAAAAACTGTTTTTT.

This clone was observed a single time. This chain links TRBV18 with TRBJ2-3, with D possibly being TRBD2 (5 bases). The CDR3 contains 16 residues. V was trimmed by 6 bases and J by 2 bases, leaving 18 bases between them. CDR1 KGHSH and CDR2 LQKENI come from the germline V gene. CDR3: CASSVQAGLNTDTQYF. The CDR3 DNA follows: TGTGCCAGCTCGGTTCAGGCGGGCCTCAACACAGATACGCAGTATTTT.

The chain employs TRBV5-6 and TRBJ1-5; D is unclear. Looked up from germline, CDR1 is SGHDT and CDR2 is YYEEEE. V was cut by 5 bases and J by 1 base, with 13 bases left in between. The CDR3 covers 15 residues. For the CDR3, the DNA is TGTGCCAGCAGTAATTGGGGTTTGAGCAATCAGCCCCAGCATTTT. Residues: CASSNWGLSNQPQHF.

The gene calls are TRBV7-8 and TRBJ2-3, with D possibly being TRBD2 (6 bases). This CDR3 region has 15 residues. V was pared by 3 bases and J by 4 bases, with 14 bases between. Per the germline V gene, CDR1 is SGHVS and CDR2 is FQNEAQ. The CDR3 nucleotides read TGTGCCAGCAGCTTTAGCGGTGGTCGGGCAGATACGCAGTATTTT. It encodes CASSFSGGRADTQYF.

The chain joins TRBV5-1 to TRBJ2-2, with D unresolved. This CDR3 contains 15 residues. Per germline, CDR1 SGHRS and CDR2 YFSETQ. The V end was cut by 1 base, the J end by 0 bases, with 7 bases between. This chain's CDR3 is CASSLFGPNTGELFF. As DNA, the CDR3 is TGCGCCAGCAGCTTGTTTGGACCGAACACCGGGGAGCTGTTTTTT. The full variable domain, completed using reference TRBV5-1 and TRBJ2-2, is KAGVTQTPRYLIKTRGQQVTLSCSPISGHRSVSWYQQTPGQGLQFLFEYFSETQRNKGNFPGRFSGRQFSNSRSEMNVSTLELGDSALYLCASSLFGPNTGELFFGEGSRLTVL.

The chain has TRBV6-1 and TRBJ1-1, with 8 positions matching TRBD1. Germline CDR1 reads MNHNS; CDR2 reads SASEGT. The CDR3 is 16 amino acids. V gave up 0 bases and J gave up 4 bases; unmatched junction bases: 7. CDR3 bases: TGTGCCAGCAGTGAAGCCCTAGGACAGGGTGGCACTGAAGCTTTCTTT. It yields the protein CASSEALGQGGTEAFF.

This clone has just a few counts. This chain connects TRBV18 to TRBJ1-1; D gene ambiguous. CDR3 length: 12 residues. Trimming stripped 3 bases from V and 0 bases from J, with 2 bases between. From germline, CDR1 is KGHSH and CDR2 LQKENI. CDR3 protein: CASSPMNTEAFF. The CDR3 bases are TGTGCCAGCTCACCGATGAACACTGAAGCTTTCTTT.

In DNA, the CDR3 is TGTGCCAGCGGACGGCCCTGGGACAACTCAAGGGGCGTGTACTTC. Amino acids: CASGRPWDNSRGVYF. This chain links TRBV7-8 with TRBJ2-5; D possibly corresponds to TRBD1 (6 bases). CDR1 SGHVS and CDR2 FQNEAQ come from the germline V gene. The CDR3 has 15 amino acids. The V and J ends lost 8 bases and 13 bases respectively, with 29 bases between them. Combining the CDR3 with reference TRBV7-8 and TRBJ2-5 gives the whole variable domain GAGVSQSPRYKVAKRGQDVALRCDPISGHVSLFWYQQALGQGPEFLTYFQNEAQLDKSGLPSDRFFAERPEGSVSTLKIQRTQQEDSAVYLCASGRPWDNSRGVYFGPGTRLLVL.

The J gene is TRBJ2-3, the V gene TRBV5-1, with 8 bases lining up with TRBD2. This CDR3 is built from 16 residues. J gave up 2 bases and V 0 bases, and 5 bases lay outside the gene matches. Looked up from germline, CDR1 is SGHRS and CDR2 is YFSETQ. The CDR3 sequence is CASSLDGGGTTDTQYF. As DNA, the CDR3 is TGCGCCAGCAGCTTGGATGGCGGGGGGACCACAGATACGCAGTATTTT.

This sequence joins TRBV6-5 and TRBJ2-5; 9 bases are shared with TRBD2. The V and J ends lost 7 bases and 3 bases, in that order; junction bases with no gene match: 9. This CDR3 spans 15 amino acids. Germline V gene lookup returns CDR1 MNHEY and CDR2 SVGAGI. CDR3 DNA: TGTGCCAGCAAACTCAGCGGGGGGCTTAAAGAGACCCAGTACTTC. Its translation is CASKLSGGLKETQYF.

The CDR3 protein is CASSLGRGTGITNEQFF. CDR3 coding DNA: TGTGCCAGCAGCTTAGGACGGGGAACGGGGATTACCAATGAGCAGTTCTTC. This rearrangement joins TRBV11-3 to TRBJ2-1, with a possible D match to TRBD2 (5 bases). V was trimmed by 1 base and J by 6 bases, leaving 19 bases between them. Germline V gene lookup returns CDR1 SGHNT and CDR2 YENEEA. This CDR3 region has 17 residues.

V and J are TRBV7-6 and TRBJ2-1, with 8 bases matching TRBD1. The CDR3 extends over 16 amino acids. Trimming cost V 3 bases and J 6 bases; bases outside gene matches: 10. Per germline, CDR1 SGHVS and CDR2 FNYEAQ. DNA of the CDR3: TGTGCCAGCAGCTTTAGAGGGACAGGCTCAGGCAATGAGCAGTTCTTC. Residues: CASSFRGTGSGNEQFF.

A note on this clone: At one end the junction does not follow the germline gene, possibly because of a read error. The chain combines TRBV6-1 with TRBJ2-1; TRBD2 aligns across 7 bases. This CDR3 spans 15 amino acids. Germline values: CDR1 MNHNS, CDR2 SASEGT. CDR3 DNA sequence: TGTGCCAGCAGTTTGTTGGGGGGGGACTACGATGAGCAGTTCTTC. Its translation: CASSLLGGDYDEQFF.

The CDR3 loop is CASSLGQNQPQHF. CDR3 bases: TGTGCCAGCAGCTTAGGACAGAATCAGCCCCAGCATTTT. This sequence joins TRBV11-2 and TRBJ1-5, with D perhaps TRBD1 (5 bases). Trimming shortened V by 1 base and J by 4 bases, and 5 bases separated the two germline ends. CDR1 is SGHAT, CDR2 FQNNGV, per germline. The CDR3 runs to 13 residues.

The chain is built from TRBV15 and TRBJ1-2; the D gene is possibly TRBD1 (5 bases). CDR1 LNHNV and CDR2 YYDKDF come from the germline V gene (reference sequence). The CDR3 has 15 residues. Deletions cut 0 bases from V and 5 bases from J, with 13 bases between. The CDR3 DNA reads as TGTGCCACCAGCAGAGATTGGGGGGGGACTTATGGCTACACCTTC. It translates to CATSRDWGGTYGYTF.

This clone has just a few counts. The CDR3 DNA is TGTGCCAGCAGCCCCTCGGGGGCTAATGAAAAACTGTTTTTT. As protein: CASSPSGANEKLFF. The chain is built from TRBV5-4 and TRBJ1-4; D is possibly TRBD1 (5 bases). V lost 4 bases and J 3 bases, leaving 10 bases between the germline ends. CDR1 and CDR2 (germline): SGHNT, YYREEE (reference sequence). The CDR3 is made up of 14 amino acids.

The V and J genes are TRBV14 and TRBJ1-1; D uncertain. CDR1 and CDR2 (germline): SGHDN, FVKESK. V lost 0 bases, J lost 0 bases, and 11 bases lay in between. This CDR3 has 16 residues. Written as DNA, the CDR3 is TGTGCCAGCAGCCAAGATTACGGGGAAGTGAACACTGAAGCTTTCTTT. Translating it yields CASSQDYGEVNTEAFF. Combining the CDR3 with reference TRBV14 and TRBJ1-1 gives the whole variable domain EAGVTQFPSHSVIEKGQTVTLRCDPISGHDNLYWYRRVMGKEIKFLLHFVKESKQDESGMPNNRFLAERTGGTYSTLKVQPAELEDSGVYFCASSQDYGEVNTEAFFGQGTRLTVV.

The V gene is TRBV7-3, the J gene TRBJ1-6, with D possibly matching TRBD1 (5 bases). The CDR3 has 15 amino acids. CDR1 is SGHTA, CDR2 FQGTGA, per germline. Trimming shortened V by 5 bases and J by 5 bases, and 13 bases separated the two germline ends. This chain's CDR3 is CASSTGPLNNSPLHF. The DNA for the CDR3 is TGTGCCAGCAGCACGGGACCCCTTAATAATTCACCCCTCCACTTT.

The chain recombines TRBV4-3 with TRBJ2-5, with D possibly TRBD1 on 5 matching bases. V lost 1 base, J lost 3 bases, and 6 bases lay in between. CDR1 is LGHNA, CDR2 YSLEER, per germline. The CDR3 is 13 amino acids. CDR3 DNA: TGCGCCAGCAGCCAAGCGACAGAAGAGACCCAGTACTTC. Residues: CASSQATEETQYF.

The rearrangement links TRBV7-2 to TRBJ2-5, with TRBD2 matching over 11 bases. J was trimmed by 2 bases and V by 3 bases; bases with no gene match: 5. The CDR3 loop spans 16 amino acids. Germline V lookup: CDR1 SGHTA, CDR2 FQGNSA. CDR3 bases: TGTGCCAGCAGCTTTACTAGCGGGGGCCTGCAAGAGACCCAGTACTTC. Its protein product is CASSFTSGGLQETQYF.